Listed here are 8 T cell receptor beta chains from one sample, sequenced in a study of human T cells and chemical hapten exposure. Indicated treatment: therapeutic diphenylcyclopropenone sensitization with weekly scalp DPC. The library put unique molecular identifiers onto individual cDNA molecules. TCRdb independently ran MiXCR on the reads; one entry per CDR3 protein. The repertoire holds 3,000 or so distinct CDR3 sequences, with about 48% as singletons. The sample was whole blood, taken before DPC sensitization or 2, 6, or about 24 weeks after (not recorded which). The receptors stem from an adult with alopecia areata. Some clones in this sample may be carry-over from other donors' samples. This table probably holds off-target reads from a library built for another chain.

The rearrangement uses TRBV20-1 and TRBJ2-7; 10 positions agree with TRBD2. V shed 6 bases and J 2 bases; nucleotides not matched to a gene: 7. This CDR3 region has 14 residues. Germline V gene data show CDR1 as DFQATT and CDR2 as SNEGSKA (reference sequence). The CDR3 DNA follows: TGCAGTGCCCCCTCTACTAGCGGGACCTACGAGCAGTACTTC. Residues: CSAPSTSGTYEQYF.

The chain has TRBV9 and TRBJ2-5; no reliable D call. The germline V gene encodes CDR1 SGDLS and CDR2 YYNGEE. The CDR3 has 12 amino acids. V lost 0 bases to trimming and J lost 7 bases, with 7 bases between them. The CDR3 bases are TGTGCCAGCAGCGTAGAAACGGGGACCCAGTACTTC. Protein product: CASSVETGTQYF.

This clonotype was seen only a few times. This chain uses TRBV7-9 with TRBJ2-2; D gene unclear. The CDR3 consists of 11 residues. CDR1 and CDR2 from the germline V gene are SEHNR and FQNEAQ (reference sequence). V was pared by 7 bases and J by 4 bases, with 4 bases between. In DNA, the CDR3 is TGTGCCAGCACCTTCACCGGGGAGCTGTTTTTT. Encoded protein: CASTFTGELFF.

This clonotype appeared a few times. The chain combines TRBV7-3 with TRBJ2-1; 7 bases map to TRBD2. V lost 2 bases, J lost 10 bases, and 2 bases stayed unmatched. CDR3 size: 12 residues. Germline V CDR1 and CDR2: SGHTA, FQGTGA. For the CDR3, the DNA is TGTGCCAGCAGCTTACTAGCGGAGGAGCAGTTCTTC. Amino acid sequence: CASSLLAEEQFF. The full variable domain, completed using reference TRBV7-3 and TRBJ2-1, is GAGVSQTPSNKVTEKGKYVELRCDPISGHTALYWYRQSLGQGPEFLIYFQGTGAADDSGLPNDRFFAVRPEGSVSTLKIQRTERGDSAVYLCASSLLAEEQFFGPGTRLTVL.

As for this clonotype: The junction does not match germline at one end; this may be a read error. The chain has TRBV7-7 and TRBJ2-5, with D perhaps matching TRBD2 (6 bases). The CDR3 loop spans 13 amino acids. Per the germline V gene, CDR1 is SSHAT and CDR2 is FNYEAQ (reference sequence). The CDR3 DNA reads as TGTGCTAGCAGCAGCGGGTTCCAAGAGACCCAGTACTTC. The encoded protein is CASSSGFQETQYF.

The chain joins TRBV20-1 to TRBJ2-1; 8 bases are a match to TRBD2. Trimming cost V 6 bases and J 6 bases; bases outside gene matches: 10. The CDR3 sequence is 14 residues long. Germline loops: CDR1 DFQATT, CDR2 SNEGSKA (reference sequence). The CDR3 region has the DNA TGCAGTGCAGAAGCGGGGGCCACAGGCAATGAGCAGTTCTTC. Translating it yields CSAEAGATGNEQFF.

The chain employs TRBV10-3 and TRBJ2-5; D gene unclear. Germline-derived CDR1 and CDR2 are ENHRY and SYGVKD. V lost 6 bases and J 1 base, leaving 18 bases between the germline ends. The length of the CDR3 is 16 residues. The CDR3 sequence: CAISDGISTSQETQYF. In nucleotides, the CDR3 is TGTGCCATCAGCGACGGAATCTCAACGAGCCAAGAGACCCAGTACTTC.

This clonotype has just a few counts. The V and J genes are TRBV20-1 and TRBJ2-3; 15 bases match TRBD2. Germline V gene lookup returns CDR1 DFQATT and CDR2 SNEGSKA (reference sequence). J was trimmed by 2 bases and V by 6 bases; bases with no gene match: 3. CDR3 size: 15 residues. The CDR3 sequence: CSAGTSGGYTDTQYF. The CDR3 DNA reads TGCAGTGCGGGGACTAGCGGGGGGTACACAGATACGCAGTATTTT.